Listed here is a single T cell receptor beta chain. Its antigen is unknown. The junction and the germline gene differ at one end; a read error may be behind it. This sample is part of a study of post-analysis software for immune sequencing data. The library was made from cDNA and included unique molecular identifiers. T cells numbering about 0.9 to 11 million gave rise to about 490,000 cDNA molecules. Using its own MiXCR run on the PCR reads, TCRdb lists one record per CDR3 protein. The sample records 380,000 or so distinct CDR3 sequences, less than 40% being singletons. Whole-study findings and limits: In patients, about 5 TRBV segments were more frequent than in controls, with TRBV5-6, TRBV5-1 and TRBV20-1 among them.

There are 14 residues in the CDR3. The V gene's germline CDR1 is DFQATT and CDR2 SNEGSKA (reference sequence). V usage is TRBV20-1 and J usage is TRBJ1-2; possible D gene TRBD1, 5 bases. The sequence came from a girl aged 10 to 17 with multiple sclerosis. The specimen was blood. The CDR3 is CSARGGTPKDGYTF. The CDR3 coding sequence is TGCAGTGCGAGAGGCGGGACGCCGAAGGATGGCTACACCTTC.